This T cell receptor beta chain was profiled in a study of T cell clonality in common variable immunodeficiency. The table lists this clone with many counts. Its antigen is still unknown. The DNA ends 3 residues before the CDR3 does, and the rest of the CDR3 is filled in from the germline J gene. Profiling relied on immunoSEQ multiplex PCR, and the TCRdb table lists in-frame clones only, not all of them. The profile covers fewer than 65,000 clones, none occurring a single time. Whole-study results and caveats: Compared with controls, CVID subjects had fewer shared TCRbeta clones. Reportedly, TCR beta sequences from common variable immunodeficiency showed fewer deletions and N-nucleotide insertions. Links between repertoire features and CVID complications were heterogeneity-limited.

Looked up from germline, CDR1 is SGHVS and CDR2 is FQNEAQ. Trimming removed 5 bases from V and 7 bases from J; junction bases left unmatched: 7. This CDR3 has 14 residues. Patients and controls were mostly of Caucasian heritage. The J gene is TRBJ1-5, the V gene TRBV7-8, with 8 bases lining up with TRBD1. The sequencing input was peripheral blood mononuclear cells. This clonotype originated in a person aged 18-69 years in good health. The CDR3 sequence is CASSLDRGQQPQHF. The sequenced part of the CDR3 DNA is TGTGCCAGCAGCCTTGACAGGGGCCAACAGCCC.